Below, 29 T cell receptor beta chains from the same sample are listed, as sequenced in a study of blood T cell repertoires in COVID-19. Data came from immunoSEQ multiplex PCR; TCRdb stores just in-frame clones and leaves some out. The sample has approximately 93,000 clones; around 87% are singletons. The specimen was peripheral blood. These TCRs come from a human donor in a cohort sampled during active COVID-19.

The V call is TRBV19, the J call TRBJ2-1; 8 positions agree with TRBD2. The CDR3 has 14 residues. The germline V gene has CDR1 LNHDA and CDR2 SQIVND (reference sequence). The V gene end was trimmed by 5 bases and the J gene end by 9 bases; junction bases not matched to a gene: 9. The CDR3: CASSFAGGETEQFF. CDR3 in DNA: TGTGCCAGTAGTTTTGCGGGAGGTGAGACTGAGCAGTTCTTC.

The chain recombines TRBV4-2 with TRBJ2-3, with D tentatively TRBD2 (7 bases). Germline lookup yields CDR1 LGHNA and CDR2 YNFKEQ. The ends were cut back, 1 base at V and 4 bases at J, with 18 bases in the middle. This CDR3 region has 17 residues. This CDR3 is CASSQVGGGSIADTQYF. As DNA, the CDR3 is TGTGCCAGCAGCCAAGTTGGGGGCGGGAGCATCGCAGATACGCAGTATTTT.

On this clone: Relative to the germline gene, one junction end is altered; a read error may explain this. The chain carries TRBV5-4 and TRBJ2-5; possible D gene TRBD1, 6 bases. Germline V CDR1 and CDR2: SGHNT, YYREEE (reference sequence). The CDR3 runs to 13 residues. This chain's CDR3 is CASSFGQSESQYF. The CDR3 DNA reads as TGTGCCAGCAGCTTTGGACAGTCTGAGAGCCAGTACTTC.

The V gene is TRBV7-7, the J gene TRBJ2-5, with 7 bases matching TRBD2. V shed 5 bases, J shed 1 base, and the junction held 7 bases outside the gene matches. This CDR3 has 15 amino acids. Germline V gene data show CDR1 as SSHAT and CDR2 as FNYEAQ (reference sequence). CDR3 amino acids: CASSRGTGGQETQYF. The CDR3 DNA reads TGTGCCAGCAGCCGGGGGACGGGGGGCCAAGAGACCCAGTACTTC.

This chain connects TRBV18 to TRBJ1-3; D not resolved. V lost 2 bases and J lost 0, with 8 bases in between. Germline assignment: CDR1 KGHSH and CDR2 LQKENI. The CDR3 has 15 amino acids. CDR3 DNA: TGTGCCAGCTCACCAGTCTCTAGCTCTGGAAACACCATATATTTT. It specifies CASSPVSSSGNTIYF.

The genes are TRBV29-1 and TRBJ1-2; 12 bases are a match to TRBD1. There are 14 residues in the CDR3. Per the germline V gene, CDR1 is SQVTM and CDR2 is ANQGSEA. V lost 8 bases to trimming and J lost 6 bases; unmatched junction nucleotides: 10. The CDR3 is CSTPTGTGGDGYTF. The CDR3 DNA follows: TGCAGCACCCCCACCGGGACAGGGGGCGATGGCTACACCTTC.

As concerns this clone: The same CDR3 also results from other DNA sequences found in this sample. This chain connects TRBV19 to TRBJ2-5; weak D call: TRBD1 (5 bases). CDR1 and CDR2 from the germline V gene are LNHDA and SQIVND (reference sequence). Trimming took off 2 bases at V and 5 bases at J, with 9 bases between the two ends. The CDR3 consists of 13 residues. CDR3 residues: CASSIQGRETQYF. CDR3 DNA: TGTGCCAGTAGTATACAGGGCAGGGAGACCCAGTACTTC. The full variable domain, in which reference TRBV19 and TRBJ2-5 provide the parts outside the CDR3, is DGGITQSPKYLFRKEGQNVTLSCEQNLNHDAMYWYRQDPGQGLRLIYYSQIVNDFQKGDIAEGYSVSREKKESFPLTVTSAQKNPTAFYLCASSIQGRETQYFGPGTRLLVL.

The chain recombines TRBV30 with TRBJ2-7; 8 nucleotides match TRBD1. Per germline, CDR1 GTSNPN and CDR2 SVGIG (reference sequence). V lost 0 bases and J lost 2; bases outside the gene matches: 18. The CDR3 has 19 residues. This chain's CDR3 is CAWSVRTGQVNEGAYEQYF. CDR3 bases: TGTGCCTGGAGTGTAAGAACGGGACAGGTTAATGAGGGTGCCTACGAGCAGTACTTC. Full variable domain (rest looked up from reference TRBV30 and TRBJ2-7): SQTIHQWPATLVQPVGSPLSLECTVEGTSNPNLYWYRQAAGRGLQLLFYSVGIGQISSEVPQNLSASRPQDRQFILSSKKLLLSDSGFYLCAWSVRTGQVNEGAYEQYFGPGTRLTVT.

The chain employs TRBV10-3 and TRBJ1-4, with a tentative D call TRBD1 (5 bases). V was cut by 6 bases and J by 8 bases, with 19 bases left in between. This CDR3 region has 15 residues. From germline, CDR1 is ENHRY and CDR2 SYGVKD. The CDR3 DNA sequence: TGTGCCATCAGGAACTCGGAGGGACCAGGGGAAAAACTGTTTTTT. It translates to CAIRNSEGPGEKLFF.

This clone was seen once. The CDR3 protein is CAIRTSGYEQYF. The CDR3 DNA sequence: TGTGCCATAAGGACTAGCGGCTACGAGCAGTACTTC. The chain is built from TRBV6-5 and TRBJ2-7; 10 bases agree with TRBD2. CDR1 and CDR2 from the germline V gene are MNHEY and SVGAGI. V lost 10 bases and J lost 3; bases outside the gene matches: 3. CDR3 length equals 12 residues.

The J gene is TRBJ1-5, the V gene TRBV5-5; TRBD1 might be the D (5 bases). Germline V gene data show CDR1 as SGHKS and CDR2 as YYEKEE (reference sequence). This CDR3 is 15 amino acids long. V was pared by 1 base and J by 1 base, with 9 bases between. The CDR3 protein is CASSLQTVSNQPQHF. CDR3 sequence (DNA): TGTGCCAGCAGCTTGCAGACAGTGAGCAATCAGCCCCAGCATTTT.

This clone was observed once. This rearrangement joins TRBV10-3 to TRBJ1-2; D unclear. The CDR3 consists of 13 residues. Germline CDR1 is ENHRY and CDR2 is SYGVKD. The V and J ends lost 0 bases and 8 bases respectively, with 10 bases between them. This CDR3 reads CAISESTQYGYTF. CDR3 in DNA: TGTGCCATCAGTGAGTCGACACAGTACGGCTACACCTTC.

The chain employs TRBV7-2 and TRBJ1-4; possibly TRBD1 for D (6 bases). Germline assignment: CDR1 SGHTA and CDR2 FQGNSA. Trimming shortened V by 5 bases and J by 14 bases, and 18 bases separated the two germline ends. The CDR3 sequence is 13 residues long. The CDR3 protein is CASSLGQSRDLFF. CDR3 bases: TGTGCCAGCAGCCTAGGACAGTCCAGGGATCTGTTTTTT.

V usage is TRBV20-1 and J usage is TRBJ1-2, with 10 bases aligning to TRBD1. Per the germline V gene, CDR1 is DFQATT and CDR2 is SNEGSKA (reference sequence). Germline trimming cut 7 bases from V and 5 bases from J; bases unmatched to any gene: 1. The CDR3 covers 11 residues. In DNA, the CDR3 is TGCAGTGGGGACAGGGGTTATGGCTACACCTTC. Residues: CSGDRGYGYTF.

V and J are TRBV10-3 and TRBJ2-1; possibly TRBD2 for D (5 bases). Trimming took 4 bases from V and 0 from J, leaving 13 bases between them. Looked up from germline, CDR1 is ENHRY and CDR2 is SYGVKD. The CDR3 runs 16 residues. In DNA, the CDR3 is TGTGCCATCAGTGGGGGAGCGGCCGGCTCCTACAATGAGCAGTTCTTC. This sequence encodes CAISGGAAGSYNEQFF.

The chain recombines TRBV5-5 with TRBJ1-1, with D possibly matching TRBD1 (6 bases). From germline, CDR1 is SGHKS and CDR2 YYEKEE (reference sequence). V shed 2 bases and J shed 3 bases, with 8 bases lying between them. This CDR3 comprises 13 residues. CDR3 protein: CASSLQGDTEAFF. The DNA for the CDR3 is TGTGCCAGCAGCTTACAGGGTGACACTGAAGCTTTCTTT.

The CDR3 DNA is TGTGCCACCAGTGATTCCCCTCGGGAGCCCGTCACAGATACGCAGTATTTT. Its translation is CATSDSPREPVTDTQYF. This rearrangement joins TRBV24-1 to TRBJ2-3; a possible D gene is TRBD2 (6 bases). CDR3 length: 17 amino acids. Trimming took off 2 bases at V and 2 bases at J, with 16 bases between the two ends. CDR1 and CDR2 (germline): KGHDR, SFDVKD.

This clone appeared once. V gene TRBV29-1 combines with J gene TRBJ2-3, with D tentatively TRBD2 (5 bases). The CDR3 runs to 12 residues. With 7 bases removed from V and 1 base from J, the gap between germline ends came to 9 bases. Germline V gene lookup returns CDR1 SQVTM and CDR2 ANQGSEA. In nucleotides, the CDR3 is TGCAGCGGACGACTACGCACAGATACGCAGTATTTT. Its translation: CSGRLRTDTQYF.

V gene TRBV2 combines with J gene TRBJ2-7; TRBD2 matches 8 bases. The germline gives CDR1 SNHLY, CDR2 FYNNEI. Losses at the gene ends were 0 bases for V and 1 base for J; bases not matched to a gene: 17. This CDR3 is built from 20 residues. The CDR3 region is CASSEARGRRGGGPSYEQYF. The CDR3 bases are TGTGCCAGCAGTGAAGCGAGGGGTCGACGGGGGGGAGGGCCGTCCTACGAGCAGTACTTC.

This clone was detected only once. The genes are TRBV29-1 and TRBJ1-2; 9 positions agree with TRBD1. This CDR3 comprises 13 residues. Germline V gene sequence: CDR1 SQVTM, CDR2 ANQGSEA. The junction had 7 bases not matched to a gene; V was cut back by 1 base and J by 10 bases. DNA of the CDR3: TGCAGCGTTGAAGGGGACAGGGCTATGGACTACACCTTC. Its translation: CSVEGDRAMDYTF.

The rearrangement uses TRBV10-2 and TRBJ2-6; D may be TRBD2 (5 bases). The CDR3 totals 15 residues. With 3 bases removed from V and 4 bases from J, the gap between germline ends came to 10 bases. Germline CDR1 and CDR2: WSHSY and SAAADI. The CDR3 coding sequence is TGCGCCAGCAGTGACTCGGGGAGAGGGGCCAACGTCCTGACTTTC. Its translation is CASSDSGRGANVLTF.

This clone has only a few counts. This rearrangement joins TRBV7-2 to TRBJ2-3; TRBD2 matches 10 bases. V lost 3 bases to trimming and J lost 1 base; unmatched junction nucleotides: 4. This CDR3 region has 16 residues. Germline loops: CDR1 SGHTA, CDR2 FQGNSA. DNA for the CDR3: TGTGCCAGCAGCTTCTCTAGCGGGAGAGGCACAGATACGCAGTATTTT. This gives the protein CASSFSSGRGTDTQYF.

The chain couples TRBV7-9 to TRBJ2-4; 13 positions match TRBD2. The length of the CDR3 is 14 residues. Germline loops: CDR1 SEHNR, CDR2 FQNEAQ (reference sequence). With 5 bases clipped from V and 6 bases from J, the junction kept 1 base outside the gene matches. CDR3 coding DNA: TGTGCCAGCAGCACTAGCGGGAGGGGAAACATTCAGTACTTC. Its translation: CASSTSGRGNIQYF.

The V call is TRBV27, the J call TRBJ2-1; maybe TRBD1 (6 bases). Trimming cost V 6 bases and J 8 bases, with 26 bases left between them. The CDR3 is 17 amino acids. Looked up from germline, CDR1 is MNHEY and CDR2 is SMNVEV (reference sequence). The CDR3 region is CASSSLEWGRGRDEQFF. CDR3 in DNA: TGTGCCAGCAGCTCTCTTGAGTGGGGGCGCGGTAGGGATGAGCAGTTCTTC.

This clone has only one observation. The V and J genes are TRBV24-1 and TRBJ1-1; D gene unclear. The germline CDR1 and CDR2 sequences are KGHDR and SFDVKD. V was clipped by 3 bases and J by 6 bases, with 10 bases between them. CDR3 length: 13 amino acids. This CDR3 is CATSDPEGPEAFF. CDR3 bases: TGTGCCACCAGTGATCCTGAGGGCCCTGAAGCTTTCTTT.

The chain joins TRBV5-1 to TRBJ2-5; maybe TRBD2 (5 bases). Between the trimmed V and J ends, which lost 5 bases and 5 bases, there was a span of 16 bases. Germline-derived CDR1 and CDR2 are SGHRS and YFSETQ. The CDR3 extends over 14 amino acids. In DNA, the CDR3 is TGCGCCAGCAGTTGGAGGTCCGGCGGGGAGACCCAGTACTTC. Encoded protein: CASSWRSGGETQYF.

The chain combines TRBV7-9 with TRBJ1-2; D is uncertain. This CDR3 is 12 amino acids long. Germline lookup yields CDR1 SEHNR and CDR2 FQNEAQ (reference sequence). Trimming shortened V by 1 base and J by 7 bases, and 7 bases separated the two germline ends. CDR3 bases: TGTGCCAGCAGCTTAGACGGTCGTGGCTACACCTTC. Translation: CASSLDGRGYTF.

The V and J genes are TRBV29-1 and TRBJ1-1; unclear D gene. CDR1 is SQVTM and CDR2 is ANQGSEA in the germline V gene. This CDR3 has 13 residues. V was clipped by 5 bases and J by 3 bases, with 13 bases between them. CDR3 region: CSVTRETYTEAFF. DNA of the CDR3: TGCAGCGTTACAAGGGAGACCTACACTGAAGCTTTCTTT.

The rearrangement uses TRBV10-3 and TRBJ2-7, with D perhaps TRBD1 (6 bases). This CDR3 is 15 amino acids long. Germline V gives CDR1 ENHRY, CDR2 SYGVKD. With 3 bases removed from V and 0 bases from J, the gap between germline ends came to 12 bases. The CDR3 spells CAISDPGQPSYEQYF. The CDR3 DNA sequence: TGTGCCATCAGTGACCCGGGACAACCCTCCTACGAGCAGTACTTC.